The 24 T cell receptor beta chains in this list originate from one sample, sequenced in a study of shared clonotypes between healthy human individuals (dated by TCRdb to 2018 to 2020). The library was obtained by the immunoSEQ multiplex PCR assay. The source is immuneACCESS, and TCRdb retained only in-frame sequences with V and J called. Part of the clones is not carried over; for the studies checked, unresolved V genes explain less than half of this, and the remainder is unexplained. The sample data list around 990,000 clones, and around 77% of these were observed just once. The ten top clones hold 0.89% of the sample. Sequenced input: memory CD4+ T cells from PBMCs. According to the study, the label for this sample's cell subset or site signals: CD45RA-negative fraction. The receptors were sampled from a man between 18 and 35 years old in good health. Some clones in this sample may be carry-over from other donors' samples.

V usage is TRBV6-6 and J usage is TRBJ1-4, with D unresolved. The CDR3 consists of 14 residues. Germline-derived CDR1 and CDR2 are MNHNY and SVGAGI (reference sequence). V lost 4 bases and J lost 6, with 12 bases in between. Here the CDR3 DNA reads TGTGCCAGCAGTTCGTCCGAGAGGGATGAAAAACTGTTTTTT. It specifies CASSSSERDEKLFF.

The chain couples TRBV6-1 to TRBJ1-1, with a weak D call TRBD1 (5 bases). CDR1 is MNHNS and CDR2 is SASEGT in the germline V gene. Trimming left V 3 bases short and J 14 bases short, with 13 bases between. The CDR3 totals 11 residues. CDR3 protein: CASSEWGGRFF. The DNA of the CDR3 is TGTGCCAGCAGTGAGTGGGGGGGTAGGTTCTTT.

The rearrangement uses TRBV11-2 and TRBJ1-2, with D unclear. Germline CDR1 is SGHAT and CDR2 is FQNNGV. V lost 4 bases and J lost 8, with 14 bases in between. The CDR3 consists of 13 residues. The CDR3, as DNA: TGTGCCAGCAGCTCAGCAACACGTTCCGGCTACACCTTC. Residues: CASSSATRSGYTF.

The V and J genes are TRBV29-1 and TRBJ2-1; 10 nucleotides align to TRBD2. The germline V gene encodes CDR1 SQVTM and CDR2 ANQGSEA. There are 12 residues in the CDR3. V shed 5 bases, J shed 9 bases, and the junction held 4 bases outside the gene matches. The CDR3: CSVSSGRGEQFF. The DNA for the CDR3 is TGCAGCGTTTCTAGCGGGAGAGGTGAGCAGTTCTTC.

This clone was counted only a few times. CDR3 DNA sequence: TGTGCCAGCAGCTTGGTCAGCAACGGGGAGACCCAGTACTTC. Residues: CASSLVSNGETQYF. The rearrangement joins TRBV5-4 to TRBJ2-5; D remains unclear. V was pared by 0 bases and J by 5 bases, with 11 bases between. The CDR3 is 14 amino acids. Germline CDR1 reads SGHNT; CDR2 reads YYREEE (reference sequence).

CDR3 DNA: TGTGCCACCGGACTAGCGGGAGCAGATACGCAGTATTTT. This sequence encodes CATGLAGADTQYF. The chain recombines TRBV15 with TRBJ2-3, with TRBD2 matching over 13 bases. The germline CDR1 and CDR2 sequences are LNHNV and YYDKDF (reference sequence). CDR3 length: 13 amino acids. With 8 bases clipped from V and 4 bases from J, the junction kept 0 bases outside the gene matches.

The V gene is TRBV19, the J gene TRBJ1-1, with 8 bases fitting TRBD1. Germline V gene lookup returns CDR1 LNHDA and CDR2 SQIVND (reference sequence). The V gene end was trimmed by 3 bases and the J gene end by 0 bases; junction bases not matched to a gene: 3. The CDR3 is 15 residues long. The CDR3 nucleotides are TGTGCCAGTAGTATCTCAGGGGGCATGAACACTGAAGCTTTCTTT. Its translation is CASSISGGMNTEAFF. The variable domain in full, completed from reference TRBV19 and TRBJ1-1, reads DGGITQSPKYLFRKEGQNVTLSCEQNLNHDAMYWYRQDPGQGLRLIYYSQIVNDFQKGDIAEGYSVSREKKESFPLTVTSAQKNPTAFYLCASSISGGMNTEAFFGQGTRLTVV.

The chain uses TRBV4-1 and TRBJ2-1, with unresolved D. CDR1 is MGHRA, CDR2 YSYEKL, per germline. The CDR3 has 17 amino acids. V lost 1 base, J lost 2 bases, and 15 bases lay in between. The CDR3 region has the DNA TGCGCCAGCAGCCAAGTTGATATGGGTCTGACCTACAATGAGCAGTTCTTC. It yields the protein CASSQVDMGLTYNEQFF.

Concerning this clone: The same CDR3 can be traced to other DNA sequences in this sample. The J gene is TRBJ2-3, the V gene TRBV2; the match to TRBD2 covers 7 bases. The CDR3 has 14 amino acids. The germline gives CDR1 SNHLY, CDR2 FYNNEI. V shed 4 bases and J 0 bases; nucleotides not matched to a gene: 1. In DNA form, the CDR3 reads TGTGCCAGCAGTGTTAGCGGGAGCACAGATACGCAGTATTTT. Its translation is CASSVSGSTDTQYF.

In regard to this clone: A far larger clone is only one base removed, so a read error is likely. This sequence joins TRBV30 and TRBJ2-1; 9 nucleotides agree with TRBD2. The germline V gene encodes CDR1 GTSNPN and CDR2 SVGIG (reference sequence). This CDR3 spans 15 amino acids. V gave up 1 base and J gave up 7 bases; unmatched junction bases: 8. Written as DNA, the CDR3 is TGTGCCTGGAGTGGGACTAGCGAACCACAGAATGAGCAGTTCTTC. Amino acids: CAWSGTSEPQNEQFF. Full variable domain (outside the CDR3, taken from reference TRBV30 and TRBJ2-1): SQTIHQWPATLVQPVGSPLSLECTVEGTSNPNLYWYRQAAGRGLQLLFYSVGIGQISSEVPQNLSASRPQDRQFILSSKKLLLSDSGFYLCAWSGTSEPQNEQFFGPGTRLTVL.

Concerning this clone: A junction boundary mismatches the germline segment, possibly from a read error. CDR3 protein: CSTGQVGETRYF. The CDR3 DNA sequence: TGCAGCACCGGACAGGTCGGCGAGACCCGGTACTTC. The J gene is TRBJ2-5, the V gene TRBV29-1; 7 positions agree with TRBD1. CDR3 length equals 12 residues. Germline loops: CDR1 SQVTM, CDR2 ANQGSEA.

V usage is TRBV18 and J usage is TRBJ2-1; D could derive from TRBD1 or TRBD2 (5 bases each). This CDR3 is 18 amino acids long. V was cut by 3 bases and J by 8 bases, with 26 bases left in between. CDR1 is KGHSH and CDR2 is LQKENI in the germline V gene. CDR3 residues: CASSPSQIFGTRGDEQFF. CDR3 bases: TGTGCCAGCTCACCGTCTCAAATCTTTGGGACGAGGGGCGATGAGCAGTTCTTC.

The V call is TRBV29-1, the J call TRBJ1-1; a weak D match, TRBD1 (5 bases). The length of the CDR3 is 16 residues. Germline loops: CDR1 SQVTM, CDR2 ANQGSEA. Trimming removed 3 bases from V and 4 bases from J, with 21 bases in between. The chain's CDR3 is CSVDGVQGATGTEAFF. CDR3 in DNA: TGCAGCGTTGATGGGGTCCAGGGCGCGACCGGCACTGAAGCTTTCTTT.

This clone has just one count. The gene calls are TRBV10-3 and TRBJ2-2; D gene unclear. The V gene lost 4 bases and the J gene lost 5 bases, with 5 bases spanning the gap. The CDR3 has 12 residues. Germline-derived CDR1 and CDR2 are ENHRY and SYGVKD. In DNA form, the CDR3 reads TGTGCCATCAGTGGGCTTACCGGGGAGCTGTTTTTT. Translated: CAISGLTGELFF.

Points on this clone: This may arise from a read error, as a much more abundant clone is one base away. The chain is built from TRBV7-9 and TRBJ2-3, with 11 bases fitting TRBD2. The V segment lost 5 bases and the J segment 3 bases; nucleotides outside the gene matches: 4. Germline loops: CDR1 SEHNR, CDR2 FQNEAQ (reference sequence). The CDR3 loop spans 15 amino acids. CDR3 sequence: CASSPWTSGTDTQYF. The CDR3 DNA reads TGTGCCAGCAGCCCCTGGACTAGCGGGACAGATACGCAGTATTTT.

The rearrangement links TRBV19 to TRBJ2-5; 9 nucleotides match TRBD2. CDR1 is LNHDA and CDR2 is SQIVND in the germline V gene (reference sequence). The CDR3 spans 15 residues. Germline trimming cut 4 bases from V and 5 bases from J; bases unmatched to any gene: 8. CDR3 sequence (DNA): TGTGCCAGTAGTAAAAGCGGGAGGTTGACTGAGACCCAGTACTTC. Protein: CASSKSGRLTETQYF.

J is TRBJ2-1 and V is TRBV7-9; 8 bases are a match to TRBD2. Germline V CDR1 and CDR2: SEHNR, FQNEAQ (reference sequence). V lost 3 bases to trimming and J lost 4 bases; unmatched junction nucleotides: 5. The length of the CDR3 is 15 residues. CDR3 in amino acids: CASSFTSGTYNEQFF. The CDR3 nucleotides are TGTGCCAGCAGCTTTACTAGCGGAACGTACAATGAGCAGTTCTTC.

On this clone: Distinct nucleotide sequences in the sample also encode this CDR3. The J gene is TRBJ1-5, the V gene TRBV7-9; no reliable D call. V was clipped by 3 bases and J by 4 bases, with 4 bases between them. The CDR3 is made up of 12 amino acids. The germline V gene encodes CDR1 SEHNR and CDR2 FQNEAQ (reference sequence). The CDR3 DNA reads TGTGCCAGCAGCTTTCCGAATCAGCCCCAGCATTTT. Protein product: CASSFPNQPQHF. The variable domain in full, with the rest retrieved from reference TRBV7-9 and TRBJ1-5, is DTGVSQNPRHKITKRGQNVTFRCDPISEHNRLYWYRQTLGQGPEFLTYFQNEAQLEKSRLLSDRFSAERPKGSFSTLEIQRTEQGDSAMYLCASSFPNQPQHFGDGTRLSIL.

The chain couples TRBV2 to TRBJ2-3; D is possibly TRBD1 or TRBD2 (5 bases each). The CDR3 totals 13 residues. V was cut by 7 bases and J by 4 bases, with 12 bases left in between. The germline CDR1 and CDR2 sequences are SNHLY and FYNNEI. As DNA, the CDR3 is TGTGCCAGCAATGAGGGGAGAGCAGATACGCAGTATTTT. This sequence encodes CASNEGRADTQYF.

The chain joins TRBV7-2 to TRBJ2-7; tentatively, D is TRBD2 (6 bases). The germline gives CDR1 SGHTA, CDR2 FQGNSA. The V end lost 4 bases, the J end lost 7 bases, and 20 bases lay between the germline ends. The CDR3 loop spans 15 amino acids. CDR3 sequence: CASSSQPQAGREQYF. The CDR3 DNA follows: TGTGCCAGCAGCTCCCAACCCCAAGCGGGTAGGGAGCAGTACTTC.

The rearrangement links TRBV4-1 to TRBJ1-5, with TRBD1 matching over 9 bases. CDR1 is MGHRA, CDR2 YSYEKL, per germline. The CDR3 totals 15 residues. J lost 7 bases, V lost 8 bases, and 12 bases had no gene match. The CDR3 reads CASAPLTGGRQPQHF. CDR3 bases: TGCGCCAGCGCCCCCCTAACAGGGGGCAGGCAGCCCCAGCATTTT.

This clone was detected only a few times. The genes are TRBV9 and TRBJ2-7; TRBD2 matches 12 bases. This CDR3 has 14 residues. V was clipped by 6 bases and J by 4 bases; unmatched bases: 5. Germline V lookup: CDR1 SGDLS, CDR2 YYNGEE. CDR3 coding DNA: TGTGCCAGCAACCCCGGGACTAGCGGGTACGAGCAGTACTTC. Its translation: CASNPGTSGYEQYF.

The chain joins TRBV6-1 to TRBJ1-2; D remains unclear. There are 15 residues in the CDR3. Germline V gene data show CDR1 as MNHNS and CDR2 as SASEGT. V gave up 2 bases and J gave up 1 base, with 11 bases separating them. CDR3 in DNA: TGTGCCAGCAGTGAAAATAGGCCAGTTAACTATGGCTACACCTTC. Translating gives CASSENRPVNYGYTF.

Only a few counts were recorded for this clone. The rearrangement links TRBV11-2 to TRBJ1-1; weak D call: TRBD1 (5 bases). The CDR3 length is 14 residues. The ends were cut back, 6 bases at V and 4 bases at J, with 15 bases in the middle. CDR1 is SGHAT and CDR2 is FQNNGV in the germline V gene. The CDR3 region has the DNA TGTGCCAGCAGGGGACCCTCCAGGAGCACTGAAGCTTTCTTT. This sequence encodes CASRGPSRSTEAFF.